Included here is one TCR beta chain sequence, with context. Antigen specificity is unknown. Primers for the PCR totalled 60 Vbeta and 13 Jbeta. Assay: immunoSEQ multiplex PCR; the TCRdb copy retains only in-frame clones and omits some. In the table there are around 70,000 clones, less than 70% of which are singletons. The germline V gene encodes CDR1 LGHNA and CDR2 YNFKEQ. V dropped 6 bases and J dropped 7 bases, with 6 bases sitting between them. The CDR3 contains 11 residues. These data come from a study of cytomegalovirus exposure and HLA in healthy donors. These donors, healthy bone marrow donors, were studied. The study, taken as a whole, reports: The only immune exposure information that was available was CMV serostatus.

The chain is built from TRBV4-2 and TRBJ2-2; unclear D gene. This receptor was identified in a man aged 25-45 years in good health and CMV-seronegative. Sample: PBMCs. In DNA, the CDR3 is TGTGCCAGCAGTCCGGGCGGGGAGCTGTTTTTT. Encoded protein: CASSPGGELFF.